This is a list of T cell receptor beta chains from one sample in a study of CD8 T cells in Susac syndrome. MiXCR was run by TCRdb on the immunoSEQ multiplex PCR reads, yielding one entry per CDR3 protein. The table includes approximately 200,000 distinct CDR3 sequences, almost 96% detected once. Sequencing was carried out using CD4+ T cells from PBMCs. The source of these receptors is a human donor with multiple sclerosis. The CDR3 runs from the conserved cysteine through the conserved F or W. The D gene is left open where the match is weak. Clone size is given for some rows only: seen once, a few or many times, or a class if the clone is expanded.

abundance	v_gene	j_gene	d_gene	CDR3aa	CDR3nt
.	TRBV30	TRBJ1-2	.	CAWTENAWGYTF	TGTGCCTGGACGGAGAACGCCTGGGGATACACCTTC
.	TRBV10-2	TRBJ2-1	.	CASSEDSGGLSGEQFF	TGCGCCAGCAGTGAGGACTCTGGGGGGCTATCCGGTGAGCAGTTCTTC
once	TRBV4-2	TRBJ2-5	.	CASSQRAFQETQYF	TGTGCCAGCAGCCAAAGGGCTTTCCAAGAGACCCAGTACTTC
.	TRBV7-9	TRBJ2-4	.	CASSLGEARILNDKNIQYF	TGTGCCAGCAGCTTAGGAGAGGCCAGAATTTTAAACGACAAAAACATTCAGTACTTC
.	TRBV29-1	TRBJ2-7	TRBD1	CSVAGTGFREQYF	TGCAGCGTGGCCGGGACAGGGTTTCGCGAGCAGTACTTC
.	TRBV5-1	TRBJ1-1	.	CASSLEPAGSGNTEAFF	TGCGCCAGCAGCTTGGAACCAGCTGGTTCAGGGAACACTGAAGCTTTCTTT
.	TRBV12-3/TRBV12-4	TRBJ2-7	.	CASSEVWDPYEQYF	TGTGCCAGCAGTGAAGTGTGGGACCCTTACGAGCAGTACTTC
.	TRBV29-1	TRBJ1-2	.	CSVGSGSYTF	TGCAGCGTTGGATCAGGGAGCTACACCTTC
.	TRBV12-3/TRBV12-4	TRBJ1-2	.	CASRIQTSGYTF	TGTGCCAGCAGGATCCAAACATCGGGCTACACCTTC
.	TRBV2	TRBJ2-7	TRBD1	CASSSGTGWKSSSYEQYF	TGTGCCAGCAGTTCCGGGACAGGGTGGAAGTCAAGCTCCTACGAGCAGTACTTC
.	TRBV4-2	TRBJ2-7	TRBD1	CASSQEGTGRHEQYF	TGTGCCAGCAGCCAAGAGGGGACAGGGAGGCACGAGCAGTACTTC
.	TRBV2	TRBJ1-1	.	CASRLWTGSNTEAFF	TGTGCCAGCAGGCTATGGACTGGGTCGAACACTGAAGCTTTCTTT
.	TRBV11-2	TRBJ2-3	.	CASSSRRDPLRTRGTDTQYF	TGTGCCAGCAGCTCCCGCCGGGACCCCTTGCGGACAAGGGGCACAGATACGCAGTATTTT
.	TRBV4-2	TRBJ1-1	.	CASSQDLQPRGEAFF	TGTGCCAGCAGCCAAGACCTCCAACCTAGGGGGGAAGCTTTCTTT
.	TRBV29-1	TRBJ2-1	.	CSVEDNEQFF	TGCAGCGTTGAAGACAATGAGCAGTTCTTC
.	TRBV29-1	TRBJ2-7	.	CSVSRGTHEQYF	TGCAGCGTCTCGCGGGGAACCCACGAGCAGTACTTC
.	TRBV12-3/TRBV12-4	TRBJ2-2	.	CASRDTGELFF	TGTGCCAGCAGGGACACCGGGGAGCTGTTTTTT
.	TRBV20-1	TRBJ1-6	.	CSARGSRGRDSPLHF	TGCAGTGCTAGAGGAAGTCGGGGCCGCGATTCACCCCTCCACTTT
.	TRBV20-1	TRBJ2-7	.	CSARVGFYEQYF	TGCAGTGCTAGAGTCGGGTTTTACGAGCAGTACTTC
.	TRBV20-1	TRBJ2-7	TRBD1	CSAWDRGTSYEQYF	TGCAGTGCTTGGGACAGGGGGACCTCCTACGAGCAGTACTTC
.	TRBV30	TRBJ1-2	.	CAWSRDTEWYGYTF	TGTGCCTGGAGCCGGGACACCGAATGGTATGGCTACACCTTC
.	TRBV2	TRBJ2-7	.	CASSDRTRGQYF	TGTGCCAGCAGTGACCGGACCCGCGGGCAGTACTTC
.	TRBV3-1	TRBJ1-2	.	CASSQDSNGYTF	TGTGCCAGCAGCCAAGATTCTAATGGCTACACCTTC
.	TRBV7-2	TRBJ1-6	TRBD1	CASSQRRGQGSSPLHF	TGTGCCAGCAGCCAGAGACGGGGACAGGGCAGTTCACCCCTCCACTTT
.	TRBV29-1	TRBJ1-1	.	CGGRNTEAFF	TGCGGTGGGAGGAACACTGAAGCTTTCTTT
.	TRBV20-1	TRBJ2-7	TRBD1	CSALGQGFYEQYF	TGCAGTGCACTGGGACAGGGGTTCTACGAGCAGTACTTC
once	TRBV2	TRBJ1-5	TRBD1	CASGELQGTQPQHF	TGTGCCAGTGGAGAACTACAGGGGACTCAGCCCCAGCATTTT
.	TRBV6-2/TRBV6-3	TRBJ1-2	TRBD1	CASNFQGVPSYGYTF	TGTGCCAGCAACTTCCAGGGGGTCCCCTCCTATGGCTACACCTTC
.	TRBV7-2	TRBJ2-3	TRBD2	CASSSPGGSGYTDTQYF	TGTGCCAGCAGCTCCCCGGGGGGGAGCGGCTACACAGATACGCAGTATTTT
.	TRBV29-1	TRBJ2-1	.	CSVDANPFFRYSYNEQFF	TGCAGCGTTGACGCAAACCCCTTTTTTCGGTATTCCTACAATGAGCAGTTCTTC
.	TRBV29-1	TRBJ1-1	TRBD1	CSVDTGDGTEAFF	TGCAGCGTGGATACAGGGGACGGGACTGAAGCTTTCTTT
.	TRBV11-2	TRBJ2-3	TRBD2	CASSLSGAPQYF	TGTGCCAGCAGCCTAAGCGGGGCCCCGCAGTATTTT
.	TRBV28	TRBJ1-5	.	CASRYLGGASNQPQHF	TGTGCCAGCAGATACTTAGGAGGCGCGAGCAATCAGCCCCAGCATTTT
once	TRBV4-2	TRBJ2-1	.	CASSQESERGTNEQFF	TGTGCCAGCAGCCAAGAAAGCGAAAGGGGGACGAATGAGCAGTTCTTC
.	TRBV7-2	TRBJ2-1	.	CASSAPQGSRTPRFF	TGTGCCAGCAGCGCACCACAGGGCTCCCGGACCCCTCGGTTCTTC
.	TRBV20-1	TRBJ1-1	.	CSARLVDPGNTEAFF	TGCAGTGCTAGATTGGTGGACCCGGGGAACACTGAAGCTTTCTTT
.	TRBV3-1	TRBJ2-3	.	CASSPTLSTDTQYF	TGTGCCAGCAGCCCGACGCTGAGCACAGATACGCAGTATTTT
.	TRBV12-3/TRBV12-4	TRBJ2-1	.	CASGSGYNEQFF	TGTGCCAGCGGGTCCGGGTACAATGAGCAGTTCTTC
.	TRBV7-2	TRBJ1-5	.	CASSLGGPYQPQHF	TGTGCCAGCAGCTTAGGGGGGCCGTATCAGCCCCAGCATTTT
.	TRBV20-1	TRBJ2-4	.	CSAPRGSQNIQYF	TGCAGTGCCCCTCGCGGGTCCCAAAACATTCAGTACTTC
.	TRBV20-1	TRBJ2-1	TRBD2	CSARPAGGEQFF	TGCAGTGCTAGACCCGCGGGGGGTGAGCAGTTCTTC
.	TRBV20-1	TRBJ1-5	.	CSIKPVAGAQPQHF	TGCAGTATTAAACCGGTGGCGGGGGCTCAGCCCCAGCATTTT
once	TRBV29-1	TRBJ2-3	.	CSVERTTMDTQYF	TGCAGCGTTGAAAGGACCACAATGGATACGCAGTATTTT
.	TRBV19	TRBJ2-3	.	CASRAGRDPDTQYF	TGTGCCAGTAGAGCAGGCAGGGACCCAGATACGCAGTATTTT
.	TRBV20-1	TRBJ2-1	.	CSTFLRNYNEQFF	TGCAGCACCTTTTTGCGGAACTACAATGAGCAGTTCTTC
.	TRBV12-3/TRBV12-4	TRBJ1-6	.	CASMSIAGNSPLHF	TGTGCCAGCATGTCGATCGCCGGGAATTCACCCCTCCACTTT
.	TRBV29-1	TRBJ2-1	.	CSVERQLGNEQFF	TGCAGCGTTGAGCGACAGCTCGGGAATGAGCAGTTCTTC
.	TRBV30	TRBJ2-1	TRBD2	CAWTTGRGRADDEQFF	TGTGCCTGGACTACCGGGAGGGGCAGGGCCGACGATGAGCAGTTCTTC
.	TRBV6-2/TRBV6-3	TRBJ1-5	TRBD1	CASSSSIGQAVYSNQPQHF	TGTGCCAGCAGTTCCTCAATAGGACAGGCGGTATATAGCAATCAGCCCCAGCATTTT
.	TRBV6-1	TRBJ1-4	.	CASRGPGSPTNEKLFF	TGTGCCAGCAGGGGACCAGGGTCACCAACTAATGAAAAACTGTTTTTT